Below are 21 T cell receptor beta chains sequenced from a single sample in a study of T cells in Graves' hyperthyroidism and ophthalmopathy (dated by TCRdb to about 2019). The library came from multiplex PCR. TCRdb names Illumina HiSeq 2000 as the instrument used. TCR beta CDR3 regions were amplified from RNA transcripts. The TCR CDR3 was subjected to a first round of RT-PCR using the HTBI primer set and the Qiagen OneStep RT-PCR kit. Using fastp trimming at Q25 and MiXCR clonotype assembly, TCRdb reanalyzed the public sequencing data and kept in-frame beta chains. Each CDR3 protein gets just one entry, which takes the most common genes and DNA from the rows behind it. A total of 690,000 or so distinct CDR3 sequences appear in this sample, roughly 20% of them only once. Together, the top ten hold over 15% of the sample. Sequencing was done on a sample of blood. The receptors originated from a woman aged 50 to 60 with Graves' hyperthyroidism that later progressed to Graves' ophthalmopathy.

This clonotype was seen many times. The chain has TRBV29-1 and TRBJ1-2; possibly TRBD1 for D (5 bases). The CDR3 is 13 amino acids. V was shortened by 0 bases and J by 3 bases, with 8 bases between the two germline ends. Germline V gives CDR1 SQVTM, CDR2 ANQGSEA. CDR3 coding DNA: TGCAGCGTTGAAGATCAGGGAGACTATGGCTACACCTTC. Translating gives CSVEDQGDYGYTF.

This clonotype was observed many times. The chain is built from TRBV11-3 and TRBJ2-5; 9 bases are a match to TRBD1. Germline CDR1 is SGHNT and CDR2 is YENEEA. With 5 bases clipped from V and 5 bases from J, the junction kept 9 bases outside the gene matches. The length of the CDR3 is 15 residues. CDR3 bases: TGTGCCAGCAGCCCTGGACAGGGGTTGGGGGAGACCCAGTACTTC. Translation gives CASSPGQGLGETQYF.

This clonotype has more than one count but fewer than ten. This sequence joins TRBV9 and TRBJ2-3, with D perhaps given as TRBD1 or TRBD2 (5 bases each). The CDR3 covers 16 residues. V lost 4 bases and J 0 bases, leaving 15 bases between the germline ends. Germline V CDR1 and CDR2: SGDLS, YYNGEE. The CDR3 region is CASSPGLGFSTDTQYF. The CDR3 bases are TGTGCCAGCAGCCCGGGGCTGGGATTTAGCACAGATACGCAGTATTTT. Supplemented by reference TRBV9 and TRBJ2-3, the full variable domain reads DSGVTQTPKHLITATGQRVTLRCSPRSGDLSVYWYQQSLDQGLQFLIQYYNGEERAKGNILERFSAQQFPDLHSELNLSSLELGDSALYFCASSPGLGFSTDTQYFGPGTRLTVL.

The table lists this clonotype with a few counts. CDR3: CATNRDRDTDTQYF. CDR3 nucleotides: TGTGCCACAAACCGGGACAGAGACACAGATACGCAGTATTTT. The chain joins TRBV15 to TRBJ2-3; 7 bases agree with TRBD1. This CDR3 spans 14 amino acids. Germline trimming cut 9 bases from V and 2 bases from J; bases unmatched to any gene: 8. CDR1 and CDR2 (germline): LNHNV, YYDKDF (reference sequence).

This clonotype appeared a few times. V gene TRBV20-1 combines with J gene TRBJ1-6, with TRBD1 identical over 8 bases. V lost 4 bases, J lost 9 bases, and 11 bases stayed unmatched. This CDR3 contains 15 residues. Germline CDR1 is DFQATT and CDR2 is SNEGSKA (reference sequence). CDR3 nucleotides: TGCAGTGCTACCTTGGGGGGGACAGGAAGTTCACCCCTCCACTTT. Amino acids: CSATLGGTGSSPLHF.

This clonotype was seen ten or more times. The V gene is TRBV2, the J gene TRBJ2-1; D ambiguous. V lost 7 bases to trimming and J lost 4 bases, with 14 bases between them. The CDR3 is made up of 14 amino acids. Germline V gene lookup returns CDR1 SNHLY and CDR2 FYNNEI. Here the CDR3 DNA reads TGTGCCAGCACGCAGGAGAGGTCGTACAATGAGCAGTTCTTC. This translates into CASTQERSYNEQFF.

This clonotype came up a few times. CDR3 in amino acids: CAWSRTGAGNTIYF. In DNA form, the CDR3 reads TGTGCCTGGAGTCGGACAGGGGCTGGAAACACCATATATTTT. This sequence joins TRBV30 and TRBJ1-3, with 9 bases identical to TRBD1. Per the germline V gene, CDR1 is GTSNPN and CDR2 is SVGIG (reference sequence). CDR3 length: 14 amino acids. Unmatched junction bases numbered 1, after V lost 2 bases and J lost 2 bases.

This clonotype occurred many times. The V call is TRBV30, the J call TRBJ1-5, with 8 bases matching TRBD1. V lost 5 bases and J lost 6; bases outside the gene matches: 15. CDR3 length: 16 amino acids. Germline values: CDR1 GTSNPN, CDR2 SVGIG (reference sequence). The CDR3 protein is CAWSTGTGWSGQPQHF. In nucleotides, the CDR3 is TGTGCCTGGTCAACCGGGACAGGATGGTCGGGTCAGCCCCAGCATTTT.

This chain connects TRBV6-9 to TRBJ2-7; 10 positions agree with TRBD1. The length of the CDR3 is 15 residues. Per the germline V gene, CDR1 is MNHGY and CDR2 is SVAAGI. The J segment lost 4 bases and the V segment lost 3 bases, leaving 6 bases of the junction unmatched. The CDR3 nucleotides are TGTGCCAGCAGTTACCGGGACAGGGGTCCATACGAGCAGTACTTC. Protein sequence: CASSYRDRGPYEQYF.

The genes are TRBV24-1 and TRBJ1-2; the D is unclear. Germline V gene lookup returns CDR1 KGHDR and CDR2 SFDVKD. With 8 bases removed from V and 7 bases from J, the gap between germline ends came to 25 bases. The CDR3 totals 16 residues. The DNA of the CDR3 is TGTGCCACCACGGCCGGTTCGATCGAATTTGCCAGTGGCTACACCTTC. Its translation is CATTAGSIEFASGYTF.

The CDR3 sequence is CASSLDRVNEAFF. CDR3 sequence (DNA): TGCGCCAGCAGCTTGGACAGGGTTAATGAAGCTTTCTTT. The rearrangement links TRBV5-1 to TRBJ1-1; D may be TRBD1 (6 bases). The CDR3 runs to 13 residues. V was clipped by 0 bases and J by 7 bases, with 10 bases between them. Germline V gives CDR1 SGHRS, CDR2 YFSETQ.

This clonotype was observed a few times. The chain carries TRBV4-1 and TRBJ1-1, with D unclear. Germline lookup yields CDR1 MGHRA and CDR2 YSYEKL. V was cut by 1 base and J by 8 bases, with 17 bases left in between. The CDR3 has 15 residues. DNA of the CDR3: TGCGCCAGCAGCCAAGTGCCTCTTTCTAGGCGGGAAGCTTTCTTT. Its translation is CASSQVPLSRREAFF.

This clonotype was detected a few times. This rearrangement joins TRBV4-1 to TRBJ2-7; weak D call: TRBD1 (5 bases). V lost 3 bases and J 0 bases, leaving 12 bases between the germline ends. Per germline, CDR1 MGHRA and CDR2 YSYEKL. CDR3 length: 15 amino acids. The CDR3 nucleotides read TGCGCCAGCAGCCAGGGAACAGGTAACTCCTACGAGCAGTACTTC. This translates into CASSQGTGNSYEQYF.

A few counts support this clonotype. The chain recombines TRBV6-1 with TRBJ1-4, with D uncertain. Germline V gene sequence: CDR1 MNHNS, CDR2 SASEGT. This CDR3 has 15 amino acids. Trimming took off 6 bases at V and 3 bases at J, with 14 bases between the two ends. CDR3 nucleotides: TGTGCCAGCAGACCAGGAGGCTTAGCTAATGAAAAACTGTTTTTT. Encoded protein: CASRPGGLANEKLFF.

The rearrangement links TRBV9 to TRBJ2-1; TRBD1 might be the D (5 bases). CDR1 SGDLS and CDR2 YYNGEE come from the germline V gene. Trimming removed 3 bases at V and 0 bases at J, with 10 bases between. This CDR3 region has 15 residues. The CDR3 is CASSGDGASYNEQFF. In nucleotides, the CDR3 is TGTGCCAGCAGCGGGGATGGGGCCTCCTACAATGAGCAGTTCTTC.

The genes are TRBV30 and TRBJ1-5, with 8 nucleotides matching TRBD1. CDR3 length equals 14 residues. The germline gives CDR1 GTSNPN, CDR2 SVGIG (reference sequence). Trimming at V came to 2 bases and at J to 5 bases, leaving 5 bases not matched to a gene. The CDR3 is CAWSYGTGHQPQHF. The CDR3 coding sequence is TGTGCCTGGAGTTACGGGACAGGTCATCAGCCCCAGCATTTT. The variable domain in full, completed from reference TRBV30 and TRBJ1-5, reads SQTIHQWPATLVQPVGSPLSLECTVEGTSNPNLYWYRQAAGRGLQLLFYSVGIGQISSEVPQNLSASRPQDRQFILSSKKLLLSDSGFYLCAWSYGTGHQPQHFGDGTRLSIL.

This clonotype has a handful of counts. This chain joins TRBV7-3 and TRBJ2-3; 8 bases match TRBD2. CDR1 is SGHTA and CDR2 is FQGTGA in the germline V gene. Trimming took 5 bases from V and 2 from J; bases not matched to a gene: 12. The length of the CDR3 is 17 residues. The CDR3 sequence is CASSTTDSRGATDTQYF. CDR3 in DNA: TGTGCCAGCAGCACAACGGACTCGCGGGGGGCCACAGATACGCAGTATTTT.

This clonotype was observed a few times. V gene TRBV20-1 combines with J gene TRBJ2-2; a weak D match, TRBD2 (6 bases). The CDR3 is made up of 17 amino acids. Trimming took 3 bases from V and 0 from J, leaving 17 bases between them. CDR1 DFQATT and CDR2 SNEGSKA come from the germline V gene (reference sequence). The CDR3 sequence: CSASDDLSGTNTGELFF. CDR3 nucleotide sequence: TGCAGTGCTAGCGATGACCTTAGCGGAACGAACACCGGGGAGCTGTTTTTT.

There are many counts of this clonotype. The chain has TRBV30 and TRBJ1-6, with 9 bases fitting TRBD1. Looked up from germline, CDR1 is GTSNPN and CDR2 is SVGIG (reference sequence). The CDR3 contains 16 residues. The junction had 9 bases not matched to a gene; V was cut back by 6 bases and J by 3 bases. CDR3 sequence: CACKPGQGLYNSPLHF. For the CDR3, the DNA is TGTGCCTGCAAACCGGGACAGGGACTCTATAATTCACCCCTCCACTTT.

This rearrangement joins TRBV19 to TRBJ1-1, with 7 bases lining up with TRBD1. V trimming: 8 bases; J trimming: 2 bases; junction bases outside the gene matches: 14. The length of the CDR3 is 16 residues. In germline, CDR1 is LNHDA, CDR2 SQIVND (reference sequence). The CDR3 coding sequence is TGTGCCAGTGACATGACAGGGTTTGGGAAAAACACTGAAGCTTTCTTT. Translating it yields CASDMTGFGKNTEAFF.

The chain recombines TRBV6-2 or TRBV6-3 with TRBJ2-3; 8 bases are shared with TRBD1. CDR1 is MNHEY, CDR2 SVGEGT, per germline. Trimming cost V 0 bases and J 4 bases; bases outside gene matches: 3. This CDR3 spans 15 amino acids. The CDR3, as DNA: TGTGCCAGCAGTTACTCGAACAGGGGGGCAGATACGCAGTATTTT. Its translation: CASSYSNRGADTQYF.